The sequence of this TCR beta chain was determined in a study of cytomegalovirus exposure and HLA in healthy donors. The CDR3 is made up of 17 amino acids. CDR1 is SGDLS, CDR2 YYNGEE, per germline. Trimming cost V 4 bases and J 8 bases, with 25 bases left between them. Study observations and caveats: One later analysis reportedly identified an Asian-associated ancestry cluster that showed fewer N-insertions than the roughly 670-donor mean. Donor immune exposure was known only as CMV serostatus.

The PCR had 60 Vbeta and 13 Jbeta primers. Assay: immunoSEQ multiplex PCR; the TCRdb copy retains only in-frame clones and omits some. This table has roughly 130,000 clones, 82% appearing once. As regards this clone: No antigen is known for it.

The V and J genes are TRBV9 and TRBJ2-4, with a weak D call TRBD2 (7 bases). The specimen sequenced was PBMCs. This TCR was sampled from a boy aged 2 to 10 in good health and CMV-seronegative. The CDR3: CASSPWGGARAWDIQYF. In DNA, the CDR3 is TGTGCCAGCAGCCCCTGGGGGGGGGCGCGGGCCTGGGACATTCAGTACTTC.